These T cell receptor beta chains were read from a single sample in a study of OX40 agonist ivuxolimab in advanced cancers. Repertoires were generated with immunoSEQ multiplex PCR, while TCRdb's copy carries only in-frame clones and drops some. The sample includes tens of thousands of clones, just over 90% of them seen just once. Sequences were derived from CD4+ or CD8+ T cells sorted from blood, sampled in a trial of the OX40 agonist ivuxolimab. Every receptor here comes from an adult with an advanced solid tumor such as melanoma, head and neck, liver or kidney cancer. Both conserved end residues are part of each CDR3. Fields, in order: D gene, J gene, V gene, clone size, CDR3 DNA, CDR3 protein. The D gene is left open where the match is weak. A clone size is listed for some rows: how often the clone was seen (once, few, many), or a class if it is expanded.

d_gene: .
j_gene: TRBJ1-2
v_gene: TRBV6-1
abundance: .
CDR3nt: TGTGCCAGCAGATTTCTCGGGGATTCTGGCTACACCTTC
CDR3aa: CASRFLGDSGYTF

d_gene: .
j_gene: TRBJ2-1
v_gene: TRBV4-1
abundance: .
CDR3nt: TGCGCCAGCAGCCAACCGGGAACCTACAATGAGCAGTTCTTC
CDR3aa: CASSQPGTYNEQFF

d_gene: TRBD2
j_gene: TRBJ2-5
v_gene: TRBV7-3
abundance: .
CDR3nt: TGTGCCAGCAGCACCACCGGGACTAGCGGCTTGGAGACCCAGTACTTC
CDR3aa: CASSTTGTSGLETQYF

d_gene: .
j_gene: TRBJ2-2
v_gene: TRBV9
abundance: once
CDR3nt: TGTGCCAGCAGCTTGCGAACGGGGTCCGGGGAGCTGTTTTTT
CDR3aa: CASSLRTGSGELFF

d_gene: .
j_gene: TRBJ1-2
v_gene: TRBV6-1
abundance: .
CDR3nt: TGTGCCAGCAGTAAGGGGCACACTAACTATGGCTACACCTTC
CDR3aa: CASSKGHTNYGYTF

d_gene: TRBD1
j_gene: TRBJ2-7
v_gene: TRBV28
abundance: .
CDR3nt: TGTGCCAGCAGTATTTCGGGACAGCTCTACGAGCAGTACTTC
CDR3aa: CASSISGQLYEQYF

d_gene: TRBD1
j_gene: TRBJ1-2
v_gene: TRBV10-3
abundance: .
CDR3nt: TGTGCCATCACTCCGGAGCCGGGACAGTATGGCTACACCTTC
CDR3aa: CAITPEPGQYGYTF

d_gene: .
j_gene: TRBJ2-7
v_gene: TRBV9
abundance: .
CDR3nt: TGTGCCAGCAGCGTAGCGTCCGGGGGCCACTACGAGCAGTACTTC
CDR3aa: CASSVASGGHYEQYF

d_gene: .
j_gene: TRBJ1-3
v_gene: TRBV20-1
abundance: .
CDR3nt: TGCAGTGCTAGAGTCCAAAACACCATATATTTT
CDR3aa: CSARVQNTIYF

d_gene: .
j_gene: TRBJ2-5
v_gene: TRBV19
abundance: .
CDR3nt: TGTGCCAGTAGTATAGCCACGGACCTATATTCCCAAGAGACCCAGTACTTC
CDR3aa: CASSIATDLYSQETQYF

d_gene: .
j_gene: TRBJ2-5
v_gene: TRBV9
abundance: .
CDR3nt: TGTGCCAGCAGCTACAGGGTACAAGAGACCCAGTACTTC
CDR3aa: CASSYRVQETQYF

d_gene: .
j_gene: TRBJ1-1
v_gene: TRBV6-5
abundance: few
CDR3nt: TGTGCCAGCAGTTACGCGGGTTGGGCGAACACTGAAGCTTTCTTT
CDR3aa: CASSYAGWANTEAFF

d_gene: .
j_gene: TRBJ2-4
v_gene: TRBV30
abundance: .
CDR3nt: TGTGCCTGGAGTGGCATCCCGCCTCTGCGGTACTTC
CDR3aa: CAWSGIPPLRYF

d_gene: TRBD1
j_gene: TRBJ2-7
v_gene: TRBV4-1
abundance: .
CDR3nt: TGCGCCAGCAGCTTCCCAGGGGGCGCGTTGGGCGAGCAGTACTTC
CDR3aa: CASSFPGGALGEQYF

d_gene: .
j_gene: TRBJ1-5
v_gene: TRBV6-1
abundance: .
CDR3nt: TGTGCCAGCAGTGAAGCCGGGGGTGGCAGACCTAATCAGCCCCAGCATTTT
CDR3aa: CASSEAGGGRPNQPQHF

d_gene: TRBD2
j_gene: TRBJ2-7
v_gene: TRBV5-6
abundance: .
CDR3nt: TGTGCCAGCAGCTTGGCCGGAGCGGGAGTAGGGTACGAGCAGTACTTC
CDR3aa: CASSLAGAGVGYEQYF

d_gene: .
j_gene: TRBJ2-1
v_gene: TRBV20-1
abundance: .
CDR3nt: TGCAGTGCTCGCACTTACAATGAGCAGTTCTTC
CDR3aa: CSARTYNEQFF

d_gene: TRBD1
j_gene: TRBJ1-5
v_gene: TRBV9
abundance: .
CDR3nt: TGTGCCAGCAGCAAGGGACAGGGCCCAGGGCCCCAGCATTTT
CDR3aa: CASSKGQGPGPQHF

d_gene: TRBD2
j_gene: TRBJ2-3
v_gene: TRBV9
abundance: .
CDR3nt: TGTGCCAGCAGTACTTCCTTAGCGGGGGGGCAGACAGATACGCAGTATTTT
CDR3aa: CASSTSLAGGQTDTQYF

d_gene: .
j_gene: TRBJ2-7
v_gene: TRBV6-1
abundance: .
CDR3nt: TGTGCCAGCAGATCACAGGGCCACGAGCAGTACTTC
CDR3aa: CASRSQGHEQYF

d_gene: TRBD1
j_gene: TRBJ2-1
v_gene: TRBV5-5
abundance: .
CDR3nt: TGTGCCAGCAGCCTTGAGGGGACAGGGACAGGGGAGCAGTTCTTC
CDR3aa: CASSLEGTGTGEQFF

d_gene: .
j_gene: TRBJ2-7
v_gene: TRBV4-2
abundance: .
CDR3nt: TGTGCCAGCAGCCTTCCCGGTAGAAACTACGAGCAGTACTTC
CDR3aa: CASSLPGRNYEQYF

d_gene: TRBD1
j_gene: TRBJ2-7
v_gene: TRBV19
abundance: .
CDR3nt: TGTGCCAGTGGGGGACGGGACAGGGGCCCCGAGCAGTACTTC
CDR3aa: CASGGRDRGPEQYF

d_gene: .
j_gene: TRBJ1-2
v_gene: TRBV4-1
abundance: .
CDR3nt: TGCGCCAGCAGCCAAGATGAGGCCCAAACCTATGGCTACACCTTC
CDR3aa: CASSQDEAQTYGYTF

d_gene: TRBD1
j_gene: TRBJ1-1
v_gene: TRBV30
abundance: .
CDR3nt: TGTGCCTGGAGGGGGTCCAGGCAGGGGGCGGGCACTGAAGCTTTCTTT
CDR3aa: CAWRGSRQGAGTEAFF

d_gene: .
j_gene: TRBJ1-2
v_gene: TRBV30
abundance: .
CDR3nt: TGTGCCTGGAGTGTACCAAGGGGTGTCTATGGCTACACCTTC
CDR3aa: CAWSVPRGVYGYTF

d_gene: TRBD1
j_gene: TRBJ1-1
v_gene: TRBV7-8
abundance: .
CDR3nt: TGTGCCAGCAGCTTAGGGACAGGGGGGTTCACTGAAGCTTTCTTT
CDR3aa: CASSLGTGGFTEAFF

d_gene: .
j_gene: TRBJ1-1
v_gene: TRBV30
abundance: .
CDR3nt: TGTGCCTGGAGTGTAAACAGACCGAACACTGAAGCTTTCTTT
CDR3aa: CAWSVNRPNTEAFF

d_gene: .
j_gene: TRBJ1-4
v_gene: TRBV19
abundance: .
CDR3nt: TGTGCCAGTTGTGTCGGCAGGGGTTATGAAAAACTGTTTTTT
CDR3aa: CASCVGRGYEKLFF

d_gene: TRBD2
j_gene: TRBJ2-3
v_gene: TRBV5-4
abundance: once
CDR3nt: TGTGCCAGCAGCTTCGGGGGGGCCACGACAGATACGCAGTATTTT
CDR3aa: CASSFGGATTDTQYF

d_gene: .
j_gene: TRBJ2-7
v_gene: TRBV5-6
abundance: .
CDR3nt: TGTGCCAGCAGCTGGATCGACTCGAGCGCCTACGAGCAGTACTTC
CDR3aa: CASSWIDSSAYEQYF

d_gene: .
j_gene: TRBJ1-6
v_gene: TRBV7-6
abundance: .
CDR3nt: TGTGCCAGCAGCTTCTCAGGGAATAATTCACCCCTCCACTTT
CDR3aa: CASSFSGNNSPLHF

d_gene: .
j_gene: TRBJ2-2
v_gene: TRBV9
abundance: .
CDR3nt: TGTGCCAGCAGCAGGAACACCGGGGAGCTGTTTTTT
CDR3aa: CASSRNTGELFF

d_gene: TRBD1
j_gene: TRBJ1-4
v_gene: TRBV29-1
abundance: .
CDR3nt: TGCAGCGCCAGGACAGGGTCCGAAAAACTGTTTTTT
CDR3aa: CSARTGSEKLFF

d_gene: .
j_gene: TRBJ2-1
v_gene: TRBV20-1
abundance: .
CDR3nt: TGCAGTGCTAGGAAGGGCAATGAGCAGTTCTTC
CDR3aa: CSARKGNEQFF

d_gene: .
j_gene: TRBJ2-1
v_gene: TRBV30
abundance: .
CDR3nt: TGTGCCTGGAGTCCGGGGAGCTCCTACAATGAGCAGTTCTTC
CDR3aa: CAWSPGSSYNEQFF

d_gene: TRBD2
j_gene: TRBJ2-3
v_gene: TRBV19
abundance: .
CDR3nt: TGTGCCAGTAGTATGGGTGGTAGCGGGGGGCACAGCACAGATACGCAGTATTTT
CDR3aa: CASSMGGSGGHSTDTQYF

d_gene: TRBD2
j_gene: TRBJ2-7
v_gene: TRBV29-1
abundance: .
CDR3nt: TGCAGCGTTCTGTCTAGCGGGAGGTACGAGCAGTACTTC
CDR3aa: CSVLSSGRYEQYF

d_gene: TRBD1
j_gene: TRBJ1-2
v_gene: TRBV19
abundance: .
CDR3nt: TGTGCCAGTACCGAGGCCGGACAGGAACGAGCTAACTATGGCTACACCTTC
CDR3aa: CASTEAGQERANYGYTF

d_gene: TRBD1
j_gene: TRBJ1-2
v_gene: TRBV18
abundance: once
CDR3nt: TGTGCCAGCTCATCCCAGGGGGCGGACTATGGCTACACCTTC
CDR3aa: CASSSQGADYGYTF

d_gene: TRBD2
j_gene: TRBJ2-1
v_gene: TRBV5-6
abundance: .
CDR3nt: TGTGCCAGCAGCCGAATAGCGGGGGTCTACAATGAGCAGTTCTTC
CDR3aa: CASSRIAGVYNEQFF

d_gene: TRBD1
j_gene: TRBJ2-7
v_gene: TRBV7-9
abundance: .
CDR3nt: TGTGCCAGCAGCATGGGACAGGGAAACTACGAGCAGTACTTC
CDR3aa: CASSMGQGNYEQYF

d_gene: .
j_gene: TRBJ1-5
v_gene: TRBV19
abundance: .
CDR3nt: TGTGCCAGTAATGGGGTCAATCAGCCCCAGCATTTT
CDR3aa: CASNGVNQPQHF

d_gene: TRBD1
j_gene: TRBJ2-7
v_gene: TRBV5-6
abundance: .
CDR3nt: TGTGCCAGCAGACTGACAGGGAACCCTCCCTACGAGCAGTACTTC
CDR3aa: CASRLTGNPPYEQYF

d_gene: TRBD1
j_gene: TRBJ2-2
v_gene: TRBV29-1
abundance: .
CDR3nt: TGCAGCGGGCAGGGGGCAGGAGGCACCGGGGAGCTGTTTTTT
CDR3aa: CSGQGAGGTGELFF

d_gene: .
j_gene: TRBJ1-5
v_gene: TRBV7-6
abundance: .
CDR3nt: TGTGCCAGCAGCTTAGGTGAGGAACAGCCCCAGCATTTT
CDR3aa: CASSLGEEQPQHF

d_gene: .
j_gene: TRBJ2-5
v_gene: TRBV9
abundance: .
CDR3nt: TGTGCCAGCAGCGTAGATAGCGGAGGCAGGGGGACCCAGTACTTC
CDR3aa: CASSVDSGGRGTQYF